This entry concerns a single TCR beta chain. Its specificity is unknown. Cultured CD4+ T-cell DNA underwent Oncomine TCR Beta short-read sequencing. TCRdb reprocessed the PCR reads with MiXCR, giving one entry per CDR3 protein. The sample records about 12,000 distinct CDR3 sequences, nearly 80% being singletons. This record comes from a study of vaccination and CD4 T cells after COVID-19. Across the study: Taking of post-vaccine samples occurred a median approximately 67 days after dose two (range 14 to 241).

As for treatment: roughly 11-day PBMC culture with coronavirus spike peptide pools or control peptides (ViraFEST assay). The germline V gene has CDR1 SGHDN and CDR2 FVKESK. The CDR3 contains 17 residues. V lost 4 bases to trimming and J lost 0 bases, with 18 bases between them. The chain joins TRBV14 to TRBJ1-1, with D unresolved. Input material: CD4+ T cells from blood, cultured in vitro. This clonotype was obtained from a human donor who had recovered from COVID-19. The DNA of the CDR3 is TGTGCCAGCAGCCCCCACGGGAGTCAAAGCGTGAACACTGAAGCTTTCTTT. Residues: CASSPHGSQSVNTEAFF.